These 3 T cell receptor beta chains came from one sample sequenced in a study of cytomegalovirus exposure and HLA in healthy donors. PCR involved 60 Vbeta and 13 Jbeta primers. Profiling relied on immunoSEQ multiplex PCR, and the TCRdb table lists in-frame clones only, not all of them. Of approximately 150,000 clones in the sample, roughly 76% were seen once. What was sequenced was PBMCs. These receptors all come from a male donor in good health and CMV-seronegative.

The V and J genes are TRBV10-3 and TRBJ2-7; weak D call: TRBD2 (6 bases). This CDR3 has 14 amino acids. The germline V gene encodes CDR1 ENHRY and CDR2 SYGVKD. The V end was cut by 4 bases, the J end by 2 bases, with 12 bases between. In DNA, the CDR3 is TGTGCCATCAGTGGGCGGGACCTGACCTACGAGCAGTACTTC. It codes for CAISGRDLTYEQYF.

The gene calls are TRBV7-9 and TRBJ2-3; D perhaps matches TRBD2 (6 bases). Per the germline V gene, CDR1 is SEHNR and CDR2 is FQNEAQ (reference sequence). This CDR3 comprises 16 residues. The V end was cut by 2 bases, the J end by 1 base, with 13 bases between. CDR3 nucleotide sequence: TGTGCCAGCAGCTTACTTATAACGGGGGGCACAGATACGCAGTATTTT. It codes for CASSLLITGGTDTQYF.

The rearrangement uses TRBV7-6 and TRBJ2-2, with TRBD1 identical over 8 bases. The CDR3 is made up of 15 amino acids. Trimming removed 5 bases from V and 0 bases from J; junction bases left unmatched: 2. From germline, CDR1 is SGHVS and CDR2 FNYEAQ. CDR3 nucleotide sequence: TGTGCCAGCAGCCCGACAGGGGCGAACACCGGGGAGCTGTTTTTT. Residues: CASSPTGANTGELFF.